This entry describes one T cell receptor beta chain. Its antigen is not known. This sample was taken from a study of T cell responses to AZD1222 COVID-19 vaccine. Study summary: Second-dose recipients at about 4 or about 12 weeks were treated as one pooled group.

CDR1 and CDR2 from the germline V gene are LNHDA and SQIVND (reference sequence). This CDR3 is 15 amino acids long. The V and J ends lost 6 bases and 5 bases, in that order; junction bases with no gene match: 9. General study results and limits: Regions left unmutated in variants are reportedly the target of nearly half of spike-specific TCRs.

The protocol was immunoSEQ multiplex PCR, while the TCRdb copy is restricted to in-frame clones and leaves out a portion. The sample consists of about 180,000 clones, approximately 86% of them appearing once. This TCR came from an adult in good health. The sequencing used peripheral blood, collected on day 0 of AZD1222 vaccination. The rearrangement joins TRBV19 to TRBJ2-5; 10 bases fit TRBD1. CDR3 region: CASSPRTGGKETQYF. The DNA for the CDR3 is TGTGCCAGTAGCCCGAGGACAGGGGGGAAGGAGACCCAGTACTTC.